The source of this T cell receptor (beta chain) is a study of blood T cell repertoires in COVID-19. In the study overall: The United States, Italy and Spain provided the acute and convalescent COVID-19 samples. T cells, B-cell-depleted T cells, or PBMCs provided the cDNA or gDNA that served as material.

As handled by the study authors: The assay estimated nucleated cells by amplifying reference gene primers. The repertoire was sequenced with immunoSEQ multiplex PCR; TCRdb's copy has only in-frame clones and lacks some. D and trimming were read from the DNA, whereas the V and J calls and clone size are those reported in that table. There are some 170,000 clones in the sample; 84% occur only once, and roughly 19% lies in the top ten. The CDR3 sequence is 13 residues long. Looked up from germline, CDR1 is SQVTM and CDR2 is ANQGSEA. V was shortened by 5 bases and J by 3 bases, with 14 bases between the two germline ends.

Sequenced: peripheral blood. The sequence derives from a woman of 80 years or more with acute or convalescent COVID-19. The V and J genes are TRBV29-1 and TRBJ2-7; the D gene is possibly TRBD2 (5 bases). CDR3 DNA sequence: TGCAGCGTTAAGGCTAGCAGATACTACGAGCAGTACTTC. It translates to CSVKASRYYEQYF.